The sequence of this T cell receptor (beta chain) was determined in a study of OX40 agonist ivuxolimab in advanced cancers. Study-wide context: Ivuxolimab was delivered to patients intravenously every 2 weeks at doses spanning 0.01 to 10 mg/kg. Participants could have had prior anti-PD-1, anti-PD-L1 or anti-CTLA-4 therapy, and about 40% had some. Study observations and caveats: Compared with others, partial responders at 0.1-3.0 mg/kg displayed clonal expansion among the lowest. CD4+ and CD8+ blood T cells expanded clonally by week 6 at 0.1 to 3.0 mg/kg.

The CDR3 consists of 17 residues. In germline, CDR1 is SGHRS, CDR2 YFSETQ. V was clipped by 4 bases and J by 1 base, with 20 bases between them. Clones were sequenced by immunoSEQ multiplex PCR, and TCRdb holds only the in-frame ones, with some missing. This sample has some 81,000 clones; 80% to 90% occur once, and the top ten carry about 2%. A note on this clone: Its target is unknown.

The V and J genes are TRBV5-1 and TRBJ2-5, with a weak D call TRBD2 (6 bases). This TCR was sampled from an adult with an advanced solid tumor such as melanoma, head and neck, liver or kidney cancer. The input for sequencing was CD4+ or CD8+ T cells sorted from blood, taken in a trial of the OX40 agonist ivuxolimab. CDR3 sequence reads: CASSPGRELLAQETQYF. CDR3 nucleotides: TGCGCCAGCAGCCCCGGCCGGGAGCTTCTCGCCCAAGAGACCCAGTACTTC.